This TCR beta chain is from a study of OX40 agonist ivuxolimab in advanced cancers. Study context: Hepatocellular carcinoma, melanoma, renal cell or head and neck cancer was diagnosed in the dose-escalation patients. Age averaged around 58 years (range roughly 23 to 79), and around 78% were male. Findings and limits, study-wide: There was clonal expansion of CD4+ and CD8+ blood T cells by week 6 at 0.1 to 3.0 mg/kg.

The assay was immunoSEQ multiplex PCR, and TCRdb's table has in-frame clones only and misses some. The sample includes about 71,000 clones, roughly 77% seen only once; the top ten take approximately 5%. A note on this clone: The target antigen is unknown.

Sequences were derived from CD4+ or CD8+ T cells sorted from blood, sampled in a trial of the OX40 agonist ivuxolimab. The origin of this receptor is an adult with an advanced solid tumor such as melanoma, head and neck, liver or kidney cancer.

CDR3 nucleotide sequence: TGCGCCAGCAGCCAAGATGGTGGGACGGGTCGCACAGATACGCAGTATTTT. This sequence encodes CASSQDGGTGRTDTQYF. J is TRBJ2-3 and V is TRBV4-1; D possibly matches TRBD1 or TRBD2 (5 bases each). The CDR3 totals 17 residues. CDR1 is MGHRA and CDR2 is YSYEKL in the germline V gene. V lost 0 bases to trimming and J lost 1 base, with 14 bases between them.